Listed below are T cell receptor beta chains from one sample, sequenced in a study of T-cell memory formation after mild COVID-19. TCRdb processed the 5' RACE reads anew with MiXCR; each CDR3 protein has one entry. Of approximately 230,000 distinct CDR3 sequences listed, about 16% are singletons. Material: PBMCs or a T cell subset sorted from them (not recorded which). These receptors were taken from a young man who had mild COVID-19 (a few samples of this study predate the infection). Cell type and time point are not known. Each CDR3 is given with its conserved first and last residue. D genes are given only for firm matches. Only some rows state a clone size, as once, few, many or a class for expanded clones.

D: NA
size: few
V: TRBV5-1
J: TRBJ2-2
DNA: TGCGCCAGCAGCTCGGCGGGACAACTTACCGGGGAGCTGTTTTTT
CDR3: CASSSAGQLTGELFF

D: TRBD1
size: many
V: TRBV29-1
J: TRBJ1-1
DNA: TGCAGCGTTGAGGAGGGGGCGCGGACTGAAGCTTTCTTT
CDR3: CSVEEGARTEAFF

D: NA
size: few
V: TRBV29-1
J: TRBJ1-5
DNA: TGCAGCGTTGCGGACTTCCATCAGCCCCAGCATTTT
CDR3: CSVADFHQPQHF

D: NA
size: NA
V: TRBV20-1
J: TRBJ2-3
DNA: TGCAGTGCCGCTGGGGGTATTGTGGATACGCAGTATTTT
CDR3: CSAAGGIVDTQYF

D: TRBD1
size: few
V: TRBV28
J: TRBJ1-5
DNA: TGTGCCAGCACGCAGGACAGGGGCTCAATTCAGCCCCAGCATTTT
CDR3: CASTQDRGSIQPQHF

D: NA
size: NA
V: TRBV12-3/TRBV12-4
J: TRBJ1-1
DNA: TGTGCCAGCAGGGTCCCATTGAACACTGAAGCTTTCTTT
CDR3: CASRVPLNTEAFF

D: NA
size: many
V: TRBV7-2
J: TRBJ2-7
DNA: TGTGCCAGCAGCTTAAGGGGGGGGGCCGGAGGCGAGCAGTACTTC
CDR3: CASSLRGGAGGEQYF

D: NA
size: many
V: TRBV7-2
J: TRBJ2-5
DNA: TGTGCCAGCAGCTTCAACCAGGGAGGAGAGACCCAGTACTTC
CDR3: CASSFNQGGETQYF

D: TRBD1
size: few
V: TRBV7-3
J: TRBJ1-2
DNA: TGTGCCAGCAGCCCCCAGGGACAGGGGAGAAACACCTTC
CDR3: CASSPQGQGRNTF

D: NA
size: few
V: TRBV18
J: TRBJ2-3
DNA: TGTGCCAGCTCACCGCCAGGGGGGGCTAGCACAGATACGCAGTATTTT
CDR3: CASSPPGGASTDTQYF

D: TRBD1
size: many
V: TRBV3-1
J: TRBJ1-4
DNA: TGTGCCAGCGGGACAGGGGTTGATGAAAAACTGTTTTTT
CDR3: CASGTGVDEKLFF

D: NA
size: many
V: TRBV12-3/TRBV12-4
J: TRBJ2-5
DNA: TGTGCCAGCACTTTCGGGGGGCCCCAAGAGACCCAGTACTTC
CDR3: CASTFGGPQETQYF

D: TRBD2
size: NA
V: TRBV30
J: TRBJ2-6
DNA: TGTGCCTGGGGGGGGGACTCTGGGGCCAACGTCCTGACTTTC
CDR3: CAWGGDSGANVLTF

D: NA
size: many
V: TRBV20-1
J: TRBJ1-2
DNA: TGCAGTGCTAGGCAGGGGTTTAACTATGGCTACACCTTC
CDR3: CSARQGFNYGYTF

D: NA
size: NA
V: TRBV6-2/TRBV6-3
J: TRBJ1-5
DNA: TGTGCCAGCAGGAACACCGGGTATCAGCCCCAGCATTTT
CDR3: CASRNTGYQPQHF

D: NA
size: NA
V: TRBV4-2
J: TRBJ1-6
DNA: TGTGCCAGCAGCCACCGAGCATTATTACGTACCCCCCTCCACTTT
CDR3: CASSHRALLRTPLHF

D: TRBD2
size: few
V: TRBV6-5
J: TRBJ2-7
DNA: TGTGCCAGCAGTTACATTAGCGGGGTTGGCGAGCAGTACTTC
CDR3: CASSYISGVGEQYF

D: TRBD2
size: NA
V: TRBV27
J: TRBJ2-3
DNA: TGTGCCAGCAGCCCTAGGAGACTAGCGGGGGGGTGGACAGATACGCAGTATTTT
CDR3: CASSPRRLAGGWTDTQYF

D: NA
size: few
V: TRBV20-1
J: TRBJ1-4
DNA: TGCAGTGCTAGTTACCCTCACCGGGGGAATGAAAAACTGTTTTTT
CDR3: CSASYPHRGNEKLFF

D: NA
size: NA
V: TRBV6-2/TRBV6-3
J: TRBJ1-1
DNA: TGTGCCAGCAGTTACGGAGGGACCGCGAACACTGAAGCTTTCTTT
CDR3: CASSYGGTANTEAFF

D: TRBD1
size: few
V: TRBV7-2
J: TRBJ2-1
DNA: TGTGCCAGCAGCGGTCACAGGGGGAGGCAGTTCTTC
CDR3: CASSGHRGRQFF

D: NA
size: NA
V: TRBV12-3/TRBV12-4
J: TRBJ1-1
DNA: TGTGCCAGCAACTACGAGGACACTGAAGCTTTCTTT
CDR3: CASNYEDTEAFF

D: NA
size: many
V: TRBV5-1
J: TRBJ2-2
DNA: TGCGCCAGCACCGACAGCGGGGAGCTGTTTTTT
CDR3: CASTDSGELFF